This TCR beta chain was identified during a study of blood T cell repertoires in COVID-19. Clones were read by immunoSEQ multiplex PCR, and TCRdb kept only the in-frame ones, dropping some. This sample has fewer than 250,000 clones, with around 86% found just once. CDR3 size: 18 residues. Germline lookup yields CDR1 MNHEY and CDR2 SMNVEV (reference sequence). V lost 6 bases and J lost 3, with 27 bases in between. The study drew participants aged about 18 to 90 years from approximately 25 US areas. Sequenced material: PBMCs or T cells enriched from blood (not recorded which). This chain uses TRBV27 with TRBJ2-7; maybe TRBD2 (6 bases). This receptor was identified in a woman in her 40s with acute COVID-19. CDR3 nucleotides: TGTGCCAGCAGGGGACGGGAGCAGCCTCCCCAGACCGTCTACGAGCAGTACTTC. Its protein is CASRGREQPPQTVYEQYF.